This T cell receptor (beta chain) was sequenced in a study of shared clonotypes between healthy human individuals. In germline, CDR1 is LNHDA, CDR2 SQIVND (reference sequence). The CDR3 extends over 15 amino acids. V lost 2 bases, J lost 2 bases, and 10 bases lay in between. CD45RO negativity and positive selection for CCR7 defined naive CD8 cells, a population that excluded terminally differentiated effector memory CD45RA+ cells. The data were produced by immunoSEQ multiplex PCR, yet TCRdb's version contains in-frame clones alone and is incomplete. The profile shows about 1.9 million clones, 85% to 95% of them singletons.

The specimen was naive CD8+ T cells from PBMCs. The clonotype originates from a young man in good health. Some clones in this sample may be carry-over from other donors' samples. This chain links TRBV19 with TRBJ2-1, with D uncertain. The CDR3 DNA reads as TGTGCCAGTAGTATAACCGGGTCAACCTACAATGAGCAGTTCTTC. This encodes CASSITGSTYNEQFF. The entire variable domain, with the rest obtained from reference TRBV19 and TRBJ2-1, is as follows: DGGITQSPKYLFRKEGQNVTLSCEQNLNHDAMYWYRQDPGQGLRLIYYSQIVNDFQKGDIAEGYSVSREKKESFPLTVTSAQKNPTAFYLCASSITGSTYNEQFFGPGTRLTVL.